This TCR beta chain was sequenced in a study of T cells in localized non-small cell lung cancer. Clones were sequenced by immunoSEQ multiplex PCR, and TCRdb holds only the in-frame ones, with some missing. Of around 64,000 clones detected, just over 90% appear once; the ten largest clones hold 15% to 20%. There are 14 residues in the CDR3. Germline assignment: CDR1 SEHNR and CDR2 FQNEAQ (reference sequence). The V gene lost 3 bases and the J gene lost 2 bases, with 11 bases spanning the gap. Study-wide results and limits: T cell clonality was highest in uninvolved adjacent lung, above tumor. Greater blood T cell density accompanied longer overall survival. Sequencing was restricted to one tumor region; therefore, heterogeneity remains possible. Median about 56 top-100 tumor clones were shared with paired adjacent lung.

Comment on this clone: Its cognate antigen is unknown.

The receptor was derived from a man aged 35-69 years with stage I lung adenocarcinoma. The chain carries TRBV7-9 and TRBJ2-7; D ambiguous. The sequencing here drew on peripheral blood, taken before any cancer treatment. DNA for the CDR3: TGTGCCAGCAGCTTTTCCGACGGAGCCTACGAGCAGTACTTC. Its protein product is CASSFSDGAYEQYF. Full variable domain (remainder filled in from reference TRBV7-9 and TRBJ2-7): DTGVSQNPRHKITKRGQNVTFRCDPISEHNRLYWYRQTLGQGPEFLTYFQNEAQLEKSRLLSDRFSAERPKGSFSTLEIQRTEQGDSAMYLCASSFSDGAYEQYFGPGTRLTVT.